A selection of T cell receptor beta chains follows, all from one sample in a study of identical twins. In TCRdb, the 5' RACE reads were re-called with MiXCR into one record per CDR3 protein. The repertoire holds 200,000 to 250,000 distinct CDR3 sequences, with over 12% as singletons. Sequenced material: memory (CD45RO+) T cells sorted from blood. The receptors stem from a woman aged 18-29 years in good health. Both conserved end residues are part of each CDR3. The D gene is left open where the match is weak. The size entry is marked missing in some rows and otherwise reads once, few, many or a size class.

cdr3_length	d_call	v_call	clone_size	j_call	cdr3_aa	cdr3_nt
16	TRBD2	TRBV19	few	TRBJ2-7	CASSTYGTSGSYEQYF	TGTGCCAGTAGTACCTATGGGACTAGCGGATCCTACGAGCAGTACTTC
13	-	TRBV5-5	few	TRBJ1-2	CASSLVTGEGYTF	TGTGCCAGCAGCTTGGTGACTGGCGAGGGCTACACCTTC
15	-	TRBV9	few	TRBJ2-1	CASRGEGDGYNEQFF	TGTGCCAGCCGTGGTGAGGGAGATGGGTACAATGAGCAGTTCTTC
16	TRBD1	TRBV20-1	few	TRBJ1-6	CSARRQDRGVGSPLHF	TGCAGTGCTAGGCGTCAGGACAGGGGGGTTGGTTCACCCCTCCACTTT
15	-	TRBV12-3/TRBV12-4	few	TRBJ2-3	CASSDSGVDSDTQYF	TGTGCCAGCAGTGACTCAGGGGTAGACTCAGATACGCAGTATTTT
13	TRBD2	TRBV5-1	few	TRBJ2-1	CASSRGGIDEQFF	TGCGCCAGCAGCCGCGGGGGGATCGATGAGCAGTTCTTC
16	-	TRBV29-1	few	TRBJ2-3	CSVEDPPGSPGDTQYF	TGCAGCGTTGAAGACCCACCCGGGTCTCCAGGGGATACGCAGTATTTT
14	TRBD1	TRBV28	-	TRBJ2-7	CASSRGQDVHEQYF	TGTGCCAGCAGCCGGGGACAGGATGTCCACGAGCAGTACTTC
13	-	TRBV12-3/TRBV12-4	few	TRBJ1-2	CASSPGTLGGYTF	TGTGCCAGCAGTCCCGGGACCTTGGGGGGCTACACCTTC
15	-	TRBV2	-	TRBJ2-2	CASSHRDSFTGELFF	TGTGCCAGCAGTCACCGGGACTCGTTCACCGGGGAGCTGTTTTTT
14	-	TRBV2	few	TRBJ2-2	CASKTGTQTGELFF	TGTGCCAGCAAAACCGGGACACAGACCGGGGAGCTGTTTTTT
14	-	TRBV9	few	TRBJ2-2	CASSVAPLGGELFF	TGTGCCAGCAGCGTAGCTCCCCTGGGCGGGGAGCTGTTTTTT
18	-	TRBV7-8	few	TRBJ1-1	CASSLGRGGRVMNTEAFF	TGTGCCAGCAGCTTAGGACGGGGGGGCCGAGTGATGAACACTGAAGCTTTCTTT
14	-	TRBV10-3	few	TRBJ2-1	CAISDGDFDNEQFF	TGTGCCATCAGTGATGGGGACTTTGACAATGAGCAGTTCTTC
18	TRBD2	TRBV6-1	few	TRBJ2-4	CASSLGAAGGRAKNIQYF	TGTGCCAGCAGTCTAGGGGCAGCGGGGGGCCGGGCCAAAAACATTCAGTACTTC
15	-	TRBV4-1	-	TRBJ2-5	CASSNRQDPSETQYF	TGCGCCAGCAGCAATCGACAGGACCCTTCGGAGACCCAGTACTTC
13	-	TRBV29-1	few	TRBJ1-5	CSVVGARGQPQHF	TGCAGCGTTGTGGGGGCGCGGGGTCAGCCCCAGCATTTT
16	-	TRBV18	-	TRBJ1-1	CASSPLGNRANTEAFF	TGTGCCAGCTCACCACTGGGAAACAGGGCGAACACTGAAGCTTTCTTT